Listed below are T cell receptor beta chains from one sample, sequenced in a study of Ad26.COV2.S vaccination and SARS-CoV-2 variants. Produced via immunoSEQ multiplex PCR; TCRdb's table is partial and in-frame only. Counted here are around 450,000 clones, about 91% occurring once; the ten biggest clones make up over 2.5%. This sample comprised peripheral blood, obtained in a trial of Ad26.COV2.S vaccine versus placebo. Source of these receptors: a person between 18 and 60 years old who received the Ad26.COV2.S COVID-19 vaccine or a placebo. Both conserved end residues are part of each CDR3. The order of the fields is CDR3 protein, CDR3 DNA, clone size, V gene, J gene, D gene. D genes are given only for firm matches. Expanded clones are given a class, and other clones once, few, many or no size at all.

CASSLSGTSYEQYF,TGTGCCAGCAGTTTATCAGGGACCTCCTACGAGCAGTACTTC,NA,TRBV28,TRBJ2-7,NA
CASSLRQTEQFF,TGTGCCAGCAGCTTGAGACAGACTGAGCAGTTCTTC,once,TRBV5-4,TRBJ2-1,NA
CASARDRSGGYTF,TGTGCCAGTGCTAGGGACAGGTCGGGTGGCTACACCTTC,NA,TRBV19,TRBJ1-2,TRBD1
CASSWTQQETQYF,TGTGCCAGCAGCTGGACACAGCAAGAGACCCAGTACTTC,NA,TRBV6-5,TRBJ2-5,NA
CASSQLTGDEQYF,TGCGCCAGCAGCCAACTGACAGGGGACGAGCAGTACTTC,NA,TRBV4-3,TRBJ2-7,TRBD1
CASSTTWGFYNEQFF,TGTGCCAGCAGCACAACATGGGGGTTCTACAATGAGCAGTTCTTC,NA,TRBV28,TRBJ2-1,NA
CASSEARRFYEQYF,TGTGCCAGCAGTGAGGCCAGAAGATTCTACGAGCAGTACTTC,NA,TRBV2,TRBJ2-7,NA
CASSHGVNTEAFF,TGTGCCAGCAGTCACGGGGTGAACACTGAAGCTTTCTTT,NA,TRBV11-3,TRBJ1-1,NA
CASGFAEGATEAFF,TGTGCCAGCGGGTTTGCAGAAGGAGCCACTGAAGCTTTCTTT,NA,TRBV2,TRBJ1-1,NA
CASSLYMTRDTQYF,TGTGCCAGCAGCTTATATATGACTCGGGATACGCAGTATTTT,NA,TRBV7-2,TRBJ2-3,NA